This T cell receptor (beta chain) was captured by sequencing in a study of OX40 agonist ivuxolimab in advanced cancers. CDR1 is LNHDA, CDR2 SQIVND, per germline (reference sequence). The CDR3 extends over 15 amino acids. Trimming stripped 4 bases from V and 1 base from J, with 12 bases between. Patients with a history of autoimmune disease or on systemic immunosuppression were excluded. TCRdb keeps only in-frame clones here, not all; method: immunoSEQ multiplex PCR. The sample contains 100,000 or so clones, approximately 90% of which appear only once. The chain joins TRBV19 to TRBJ2-3, with D perhaps TRBD2 (6 bases). The sequencing used CD4+ or CD8+ T cells sorted from blood, collected in a trial of the OX40 agonist ivuxolimab. This TCR came from an adult with an advanced solid tumor such as melanoma, head and neck, liver or kidney cancer. CDR3 sequence: CASSTRKRGTDTQYF. For the CDR3, the DNA is TGTGCCAGTAGTACGCGCAAGCGGGGCACAGATACGCAGTATTTT. The full variable domain, completed using reference TRBV19 and TRBJ2-3, is DGGITQSPKYLFRKEGQNVTLSCEQNLNHDAMYWYRQDPGQGLRLIYYSQIVNDFQKGDIAEGYSVSREKKESFPLTVTSAQKNPTAFYLCASSTRKRGTDTQYFGPGTRLTVL.